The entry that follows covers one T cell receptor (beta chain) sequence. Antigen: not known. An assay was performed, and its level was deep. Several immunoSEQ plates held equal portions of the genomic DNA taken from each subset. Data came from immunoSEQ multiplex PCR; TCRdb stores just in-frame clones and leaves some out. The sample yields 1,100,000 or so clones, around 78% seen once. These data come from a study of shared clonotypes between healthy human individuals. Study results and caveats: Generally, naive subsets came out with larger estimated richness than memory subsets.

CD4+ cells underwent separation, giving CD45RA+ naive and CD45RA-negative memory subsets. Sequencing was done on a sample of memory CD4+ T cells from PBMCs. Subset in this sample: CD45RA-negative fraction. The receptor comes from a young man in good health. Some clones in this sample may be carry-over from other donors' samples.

This chain's CDR3 is CASSYRGTPADEQYF. The CDR3, as DNA: TGTGCCAGCAGTTACCGGGGGACACCGGCGGATGAGCAGTACTTC. The chain is built from TRBV6-5 and TRBJ2-7, with D perhaps TRBD1 or TRBD2 (6 bases each). Germline assignment: CDR1 MNHEY and CDR2 SVGAGI. V was shortened by 2 bases and J by 7 bases, with 18 bases between the two germline ends. This CDR3 spans 15 amino acids.